This T cell receptor beta chain is from a study of T cell clonotyping in hematopoietic cell transplantation. Study findings and constraints: Pathologically expanded recipient clonotypes increased progressively from day 30 to day 180 as diversity fell.

Generated by immunoSEQ multiplex PCR, the TCRdb table keeps only in-frame clones and is missing some. This table has roughly 13,000 clones, around 97% appearing once. The V and J ends lost 7 bases and 6 bases respectively, with 19 bases between them. The CDR3 runs 14 residues. Per germline, CDR1 LNHDA and CDR2 SQIVND (reference sequence). On this clone itself: The antigen remains undetermined.

The source is a female patient between 50 and 60 years old who had an allogeneic stem cell transplant from an unrelated donor, so T cells may come from the graft donor. Some clones in this sample may be carry-over from other donors' samples. The gene calls are TRBV19 and TRBJ2-7; D is perhaps TRBD1 (6 bases). The input for sequencing was peripheral blood mononuclear cells, taken 30 days after allogeneic stem cell transplant. In nucleotides, the CDR3 is TGTGCCAGTAACCAGGGGCAGGGAACCGGCGAGCAGTACTTC. Protein sequence: CASNQGQGTGEQYF.